One TCR beta chain is described in this entry. The data stem from a study of blood T cell repertoires in COVID-19. Study-level background: From the United States, Italy and Spain came samples of acute and convalescent COVID-19. The cDNA or gDNA used as material had been derived from T cells, B-cell-depleted T cells, or PBMCs.

Profiled with immunoSEQ multiplex PCR; TCRdb holds only in-frame clones, not every one. Of 220,000 or so clones in the sample, 86% were seen once. Symptom resolution, clearance, or two negative PCRs marked donors in Cohort 3 as recovered. Germline V lookup: CDR1 SGDLS, CDR2 YYNGEE. V dropped 2 bases and J dropped 4; count of bases not matched to a gene: 7. The CDR3 is 15 amino acids. This rearrangement joins TRBV9 to TRBJ2-7, with 9 bases fitting TRBD2. This clonotype was sampled from a woman between 45 and 65 years old who had recovered from COVID-19. The sample comprised PBMCs or T cells enriched from blood (not recorded which). The CDR3 region is CASSVGLAGLYEQYF. The CDR3 DNA follows: TGTGCCAGCAGCGTCGGTCTAGCGGGATTGTACGAGCAGTACTTC.